A selection of T cell receptor beta chains follows, all from one sample in a study of shared clonotypes between healthy human individuals. Clones were sequenced by immunoSEQ multiplex PCR, and TCRdb holds only the in-frame ones, with some missing. The sample includes roughly 200,000 clones, 60% to 75% of them seen just once. The sequenced sample consisted of memory CD4+ T cells sorted from blood. The receptors were sampled from a man aged 25 to 45 in good health. The CDR3 runs from the conserved cysteine through the conserved F or W. A D gene is named only where the DNA matches it firmly. The listing skips clone size in some rows; elsewhere it reads once, few, many or a size class.

clone size,J gene,D gene,V gene,CDR3 protein,CDR3 DNA
.,TRBJ1-5,.,TRBV6-6,CASSRTAEGNQPQHF,TGTGCCAGCAGCCGCACAGCGGAGGGCAATCAGCCCCAGCATTTT
.,TRBJ2-5,.,TRBV5-4,CASSLVATNQETQYF,TGTGCCAGCAGCTTGGTTGCCACAAATCAAGAGACCCAGTACTTC
.,TRBJ1-1,.,TRBV14,CASSQDLRGAGTEAFF,TGTGCCAGCAGCCAAGATCTCCGGGGGGCTGGGACTGAAGCTTTCTTT
few,TRBJ2-2,TRBD2,TRBV5-4,CASSLGLAGGGELFF,TGTGCCAGCAGCTTGGGACTAGCGGGAGGAGGGGAGCTGTTTTTT
.,TRBJ1-1,TRBD1,TRBV6-5,CASSRQGALNTEAFF,TGTGCCAGCAGTAGACAGGGGGCCTTGAACACTGAAGCTTTCTTT
.,TRBJ2-7,TRBD1,TRBV11-2,CASSLTGQPSYEQYF,TGTGCCAGCAGCTTAACGGGACAGCCCTCCTACGAGCAGTACTTC
few,TRBJ2-7,TRBD2,TRBV30,CAWSQTSGSPYEQYF,TGTGCCTGGAGTCAAACTAGCGGGAGTCCCTACGAGCAGTACTTC
.,TRBJ2-3,TRBD2,TRBV28,CASSSGLAGGPLYDTQYF,TGTGCCAGCAGTTCGGGACTAGCGGGAGGGCCGTTATACGATACGCAGTATTTT
.,TRBJ2-2,.,TRBV6-1,CASRVHGRGELFF,TGTGCCAGCAGGGTACACGGGCGCGGGGAGCTGTTTTTT
.,TRBJ2-1,.,TRBV7-2,CASSLGPLAWEFF,TGTGCCAGCAGCTTAGGGCCCCTAGCGTGGGAGTTCTTC
few,TRBJ2-1,.,TRBV27,CASRLNSYNEQFF,TGTGCCAGCAGATTAAACTCCTACAATGAGCAGTTCTTC
.,TRBJ2-5,TRBD2,TRBV7-4,CASSPRSSSGQETQYF,TGTGCCAGCAGCCCTAGAAGTTCTAGCGGCCAAGAGACCCAGTACTTC
.,TRBJ1-1,.,TRBV13,CASSLEAGPGTEAFF,TGTGCCAGCAGCTTAGAGGCGGGGCCGGGAACTGAAGCTTTCTTT
.,TRBJ2-5,.,TRBV11-2,CASSLGGLRGMETQYF,TGTGCCAGCAGCTTAGGGGGGCTACGCGGGATGGAGACCCAGTACTTC
.,TRBJ2-1,.,TRBV11-3,CASSLQGTSNEQFF,TGTGCCAGCAGCTTACAGGGGACCTCCAATGAGCAGTTCTTC
.,TRBJ2-2,.,TRBV5-1,CASSLESGELFF,TGCGCCAGCAGCTTGGAATCCGGGGAGCTGTTTTTT
.,TRBJ2-3,.,TRBV19,CASSLQGSTDTQYF,TGTGCCAGTAGTCTCCAGGGTAGCACAGATACGCAGTATTTT
.,TRBJ2-7,TRBD2,TRBV2,CANRDYPYEQYF,TGTGCCAACCGGGACTACCCCTACGAGCAGTACTTC
.,TRBJ2-7,TRBD2,TRBV10-3,CAISDSGRVSYEQYF,TGTGCCATCAGTGATAGCGGGAGAGTATCCTACGAGCAGTACTTC
.,TRBJ1-4,.,TRBV5-6,CASSLGPVLEKLFF,TGTGCCAGCAGCTTAGGGCCTGTCCTGGAAAAACTGTTTTTT
.,TRBJ2-1,.,TRBV9,CASSVDGHNEQFF,TGTGCCAGCAGCGTAGACGGACACAATGAGCAGTTCTTC
once,TRBJ2-7,.,TRBV29-1,CSVARGVADEQYF,TGCAGCGTCGCCAGGGGGGTAGCGGACGAGCAGTACTTC
.,TRBJ2-7,.,TRBV2,CASISLAGISYEQYF,TGTGCCAGCATCTCTCTGGCGGGCATATCCTACGAGCAGTACTTC
.,TRBJ1-4,.,TRBV9,CASSPRQYGNEKLFF,TGTGCCAGCAGCCCGCGACAGTACGGAAATGAAAAACTGTTTTTT
few,TRBJ1-2,TRBD1,TRBV28,CASSPPYQGARYGYTF,TGTGCCAGCAGTCCACCTTACCAGGGGGCTCGGTATGGCTACACCTTC
.,TRBJ2-3,TRBD2,TRBV27,CASTEPAGGRDTQYF,TGTGCCAGCACGGAGCCAGCGGGAGGGCGAGATACGCAGTATTTT
.,TRBJ2-5,.,TRBV18,CASSPRQTETQYF,TGTGCCAGCTCACCGCGACAGACGGAGACCCAGTACTTC
.,TRBJ1-4,.,TRBV5-1,CASSRDPGSGEKLFF,TGCGCCAGCAGCCGGGACCCCGGTAGTGGTGAAAAACTGTTTTTT
once,TRBJ2-7,.,TRBV6-1,CASSQRQHYEQYF,TGTGCCAGCAGTCAGAGACAACACTACGAGCAGTACTTC
.,TRBJ2-3,TRBD1,TRBV18,CASSPLPGQGHTDTQYF,TGTGCCAGCTCACCTCTTCCGGGACAGGGTCACACAGATACGCAGTATTTT
.,TRBJ1-4,.,TRBV5-4,CASSVGGGSHEKLFF,TGTGCCAGCAGCGTCGGGGGGGGGAGTCATGAAAAACTGTTTTTT
few,TRBJ2-7,.,TRBV2,CASRLLLSYEQYF,TGTGCCAGCAGACTCCTCCTCTCCTACGAGCAGTACTTC
.,TRBJ2-1,.,TRBV4-1,CASSQERAEQFF,TGCGCCAGCAGCCAAGAACGAGCGGAGCAGTTCTTC
.,TRBJ2-1,TRBD2,TRBV19,CATRGLAGGRWFDEQFF,TGTGCCACCCGAGGACTAGCGGGAGGTCGATGGTTTGATGAGCAGTTCTTC
.,TRBJ2-3,.,TRBV7-2,CASSFGARATHTDTQYF,TGTGCCAGCAGCTTCGGAGCGAGAGCAACACACACAGATACGCAGTATTTT
.,TRBJ2-7,TRBD2,TRBV5-1,CASSLARTSGGYEQYF,TGCGCCAGCAGCTTGGCTCGGACTAGCGGGGGGTACGAGCAGTACTTC
.,TRBJ1-1,TRBD1,TRBV7-9,CASSLAFGTGDTEAFF,TGTGCCAGCAGCTTAGCGTTCGGGACAGGGGACACTGAAGCTTTCTTT
.,TRBJ1-1,.,TRBV2,CASSERTGNTEAFF,TGTGCCAGCAGTGAGAGAACAGGGAACACTGAAGCTTTCTTT
.,TRBJ1-1,.,TRBV29-1,CSVARSTGEAFF,TGCAGCGTTGCCCGAAGTACAGGTGAAGCTTTCTTT